The clone carrying this TCR beta chain appeared once. The CDR3 extends over 15 amino acids. Losses at the gene ends were 5 bases for V and 4 bases for J; bases not matched to a gene: 6. Germline V lookup: CDR1 MNHNY, CDR2 SVGAGI (reference sequence). The sample originates from a study of blood T cell repertoires in COVID-19. Study summary: The United States, Italy and Spain were the sources of the acute and convalescent COVID-19 samples.

Individuals aged roughly 18 to 95 years were recruited from about two dozen US areas. Cohort 3 donors counted as recovered after two negative PCRs, clearance, or resolved symptoms. Per the original data handling: Amplified reference gene primers provided the basis for estimating nucleated cell counts. Here immunoSEQ multiplex PCR was the method, and the copy in TCRdb shows in-frame clones only, minus some. The V and J calls and clone size were taken over from that table, and D and trimming were inferred from the DNA. This table has about 280,000 clones, approximately 90% appearing once. The chain uses TRBV6-6 and TRBJ2-1; 9 positions match TRBD1. The sample comprised PBMCs or T cells enriched from blood (not recorded which). The receptor comes from a middle-aged woman who had recovered from COVID-19. CDR3 bases: TGTGCCAGCAGTCCCGGGACAGGGCTTTACAATGAGCAGTTCTTC. Protein product: CASSPGTGLYNEQFF.